This TCR beta chain was sequenced for a study of blood T cell repertoires in COVID-19. In Seattle, patients joined the study during active infection and were tracked longitudinally. Germline V gives CDR1 LNHDA, CDR2 SQIVND (reference sequence). The CDR3 sequence is 16 residues long. The V end was cut by 3 bases, the J end by 0 bases, with 12 bases between. Sequenced by immunoSEQ multiplex PCR; TCRdb stores in-frame clones only, minus some. The sample has 440,000 or so clones; approximately 89% are singletons. The chain uses TRBV19 and TRBJ1-5, with a tentative D call TRBD1 (6 bases). The TCR was taken from a woman aged 40-49 years with COVID-19, enrolled during active disease. Sequences were obtained from peripheral blood. CDR3 amino acids: CASSMGGRHSNQPQHF. DNA for the CDR3: TGTGCCAGTAGTATGGGGGGGCGCCATAGCAATCAGCCCCAGCATTTT.